This T cell receptor (beta chain) was observed in a study of blood T cell repertoires in COVID-19. Study as a whole: The samples span acute and convalescent COVID-19 from the United States, Italy and Spain.

Original processing notes: Reference gene primer amplification gave nucleated cell count estimates. Repertoires were generated with immunoSEQ multiplex PCR, while TCRdb's copy carries only in-frame clones and drops some. V, J and clone size derive from that table, while D and trimming were established from the DNA sequence. The data show around 700,000 clones, 70% to 90% seen once. This clone was observed a few times. The CDR3 contains 15 residues. Trimming took 3 bases from V and 5 from J, leaving 17 bases between them. The germline V gene has CDR1 SGDLS and CDR2 YYNGEE. The receptor's source is a woman between 18 and 29 years old with acute or convalescent COVID-19. The chain employs TRBV9 and TRBJ2-5; maybe TRBD2 (6 bases). The specimen sequenced was peripheral blood. CDR3 nucleotides: TGTGCCAGCAGCGCGGGACTGTTAATGGGGGAGACCCAGTACTTC. Translation: CASSAGLLMGETQYF.